These T cell receptor beta chains were read from a single sample in a study of Graves' ophthalmopathy and Graves' hyperthyroidism. TCRdb ran MiXCR on the multiplex PCR reads and lists one entry per CDR3 protein. The sample yields about 620,000 distinct CDR3 sequences, 22% seen once. What was sequenced was peripheral blood. Receptors were obtained from a woman under 30 with stable Graves' hyperthyroidism. Some clones in this sample may be carry-over from other donors' samples. The conserved cysteine and the conserved F or W are not part of the CDR3 here. The order of the fields is J gene, V gene, CDR3 protein.

j_gene: TRBJ2-2; v_gene: TRBV7-2; CDR3aa: ASSTRQGGTGELF
j_gene: TRBJ1-5; v_gene: TRBV2; CDR3aa: ASSGGVMEPQH
j_gene: TRBJ1-1; v_gene: TRBV2; CDR3aa: AAGGLSTEAF
j_gene: TRBJ2-5; v_gene: TRBV2; CDR3aa: VSSEAFGETQY
j_gene: TRBJ2-5; v_gene: TRBV6-5; CDR3aa: ASSYSQAQETQY
j_gene: TRBJ1-5; v_gene: TRBV2; CDR3aa: ASSRPPGGGLQPQH
j_gene: TRBJ1-5; v_gene: TRBV5-1; CDR3aa: ASSSEGQGTQPQH
j_gene: TRBJ2-5; v_gene: TRBV20-1; CDR3aa: SAGGTSGRDLEETQY
j_gene: TRBJ1-1; v_gene: TRBV12-3/TRBV12-4; CDR3aa: ASSLVGAGDTEAF
j_gene: TRBJ2-5; v_gene: TRBV7-3; CDR3aa: ASSLMAGGAETQY
j_gene: TRBJ2-7; v_gene: TRBV7-9; CDR3aa: ASSLATGHHEQY
j_gene: TRBJ1-5; v_gene: TRBV6-2/TRBV6-3; CDR3aa: ASSYIEGGRQPQH
j_gene: TRBJ2-7; v_gene: TRBV7-3; CDR3aa: ASSPSGGEQY
j_gene: TRBJ2-2; v_gene: TRBV6-5; CDR3aa: ASSYHNTGELF
j_gene: TRBJ2-2; v_gene: TRBV5-1; CDR3aa: ASRGTNTGELF
j_gene: TRBJ2-7; v_gene: TRBV2; CDR3aa: ASGDSYEQY
j_gene: TRBJ1-1; v_gene: TRBV10-3; CDR3aa: ASAEDRGNTEAF
j_gene: TRBJ1-5; v_gene: TRBV19; CDR3aa: ASSIDRESNQPQH
j_gene: TRBJ1-5; v_gene: TRBV18; CDR3aa: ASSRVQGEIQPQH
j_gene: TRBJ2-7; v_gene: TRBV3-1; CDR3aa: ASSQDRWAPYEQY
j_gene: TRBJ1-5; v_gene: TRBV6-2/TRBV6-3; CDR3aa: ASSHVAGDSNQPQH
j_gene: TRBJ1-1; v_gene: TRBV7-9; CDR3aa: ASSSTGQPTEAF
j_gene: TRBJ1-1; v_gene: TRBV4-3; CDR3aa: ASSLGPARNTEAF
j_gene: TRBJ1-1; v_gene: TRBV7-2; CDR3aa: ASSAAIGTGQWVNTEAF
j_gene: TRBJ2-5; v_gene: TRBV6-1; CDR3aa: ASSPPQGGTQY
j_gene: TRBJ1-2; v_gene: TRBV28; CDR3aa: ASSPATGNYGYT
j_gene: TRBJ2-7; v_gene: TRBV27; CDR3aa: ASSLGDRIYEQY
j_gene: TRBJ2-7; v_gene: TRBV28; CDR3aa: ASGKATAYEQY
j_gene: TRBJ2-2; v_gene: TRBV9; CDR3aa: ASSLADPNTGELF
j_gene: TRBJ2-7; v_gene: TRBV7-6; CDR3aa: ASSLEWGASEQY
j_gene: TRBJ2-5; v_gene: TRBV6-1; CDR3aa: ASSEGPWPETQY
j_gene: TRBJ1-2; v_gene: TRBV12-3/TRBV12-4; CDR3aa: ASTVGQPSFYGYT
j_gene: TRBJ1-3; v_gene: TRBV12-3/TRBV12-4; CDR3aa: ASSLHRGSGNTIY
j_gene: TRBJ2-5; v_gene: TRBV6-2/TRBV6-3; CDR3aa: ASSYTSGGQETQY
j_gene: TRBJ1-3; v_gene: TRBV7-2; CDR3aa: ATSGQGAFGNTIY
j_gene: TRBJ2-7; v_gene: TRBV6-2/TRBV6-3; CDR3aa: ASSWTYEQY
j_gene: TRBJ1-1; v_gene: TRBV9; CDR3aa: ASSAHGVTNTEAF
j_gene: TRBJ2-2; v_gene: TRBV7-3; CDR3aa: ASSFQGEIFAGELF
j_gene: TRBJ1-1; v_gene: TRBV7-2; CDR3aa: ASSVSGLTEAF
j_gene: TRBJ2-7; v_gene: TRBV18; CDR3aa: ASSPSDRVGYEQY
j_gene: TRBJ1-1; v_gene: TRBV7-9; CDR3aa: ASSPGRGTNTEAF
j_gene: TRBJ2-7; v_gene: TRBV19; CDR3aa: ASSTGGFYFDEQY
j_gene: TRBJ1-1; v_gene: TRBV12-3/TRBV12-4; CDR3aa: ASSLNGPSTEAF
j_gene: TRBJ2-7; v_gene: TRBV20-1; CDR3aa: SARPGLRDEQY
j_gene: TRBJ2-7; v_gene: TRBV20-1; CDR3aa: SAPTDPGQGYEQY
j_gene: TRBJ2-4; v_gene: TRBV6-1; CDR3aa: ASSESEGTKNIQY
j_gene: TRBJ2-7; v_gene: TRBV6-1; CDR3aa: ASTPRSDEQY
j_gene: TRBJ2-3; v_gene: TRBV7-2; CDR3aa: ASSSLAPDTQY
j_gene: TRBJ1-1; v_gene: TRBV12-3/TRBV12-4; CDR3aa: ASTRDRTSEAF
j_gene: TRBJ1-1; v_gene: TRBV9; CDR3aa: ASSVGVYTEAF
j_gene: TRBJ1-2; v_gene: TRBV10-3; CDR3aa: AISESTNYGYT